This T cell receptor (beta chain) was sequenced during a study of blood T cell repertoires in COVID-19. Across the study: The United States, Italy and Spain supplied acute and convalescent COVID-19 samples. From T cells, B-cell-depleted T cells, or PBMCs came the material, which was cDNA or gDNA.

This CDR3 contains 17 residues. V was pared by 5 bases and J by 3 bases, with 22 bases between. Germline CDR1 is MNHNY and CDR2 is SVGAGI (reference sequence). As handled by the study authors: Reference gene primer amplification gave nucleated cell count estimates. Sequencing used immunoSEQ multiplex PCR; TCRdb keeps in-frame clones, though not all of them. That table is the source of V, J and clone size, and D and trimming were worked out from the DNA. This sample has some 89,000 clones, with 90% found just once. The TCR originated in a man between 60 and 70 years old with acute or convalescent COVID-19. The sample consisted of peripheral blood. The chain carries TRBV6-6 and TRBJ1-2; D might be TRBD1 (6 bases). DNA of the CDR3: TGTGCCAGCAGTCCCCGCGAGGGGGGCGGACTAGACTATGGCTACACCTTC. It is translated as CASSPREGGGLDYGYTF.